This is a list of T cell receptor beta chains from one sample in a study of cytomegalovirus exposure and HLA in healthy donors. Assay: immunoSEQ multiplex PCR; the TCRdb copy retains only in-frame clones and omits some. Here the sample spans some 110,000 clones, approximately 79% being singletons. The sequenced sample consisted of PBMCs. All receptors come from a man aged 50 to 60 in good health and CMV-seropositive. Each CDR3 is given with its conserved first and last residue. The D gene is left open where the match is weak. Clone size is stated in some rows and not others, as once, few, many or a class when expanded.

clone size	V gene	D gene	J gene	CDR3 protein	CDR3 DNA
NA	TRBV7-9	NA	TRBJ1-4	CASSVGANEKLFF	TGTGCCAGCAGCGTGGGAGCTAATGAAAAACTGTTTTTT
NA	TRBV9	NA	TRBJ2-5	CASSRVGGQETQYF	TGTGCCAGCAGCCGTGTGGGGGGTCAAGAGACCCAGTACTTC
NA	TRBV7-9	TRBD2	TRBJ2-1	CASSLIGGAGEQFF	TGTGCCAGCAGCTTAATCGGGGGGGCCGGTGAGCAGTTCTTC
NA	TRBV6-5	TRBD1	TRBJ2-3	CASSYSGQGVTDTQYF	TGTGCCAGCAGTTACTCGGGTCAGGGGGTAACAGATACGCAGTATTTT
NA	TRBV7-2	TRBD1	TRBJ2-4	CASSPPGQPKNIQYF	TGTGCCAGCAGCCCGCCGGGACAGCCCAAAAACATTCAGTACTTC
NA	TRBV10-3	TRBD2	TRBJ2-3	CAIRLGTSGRSSTDTQYF	TGTGCCATCAGACTCGGGACTAGCGGGAGGTCCAGCACAGATACGCAGTATTTT
NA	TRBV2	NA	TRBJ1-3	CASSKTRGLSSGNTIYF	TGTGCCAGCAGCAAGACTAGGGGCCTCAGCTCTGGAAACACCATATATTTT
NA	TRBV5-5	NA	TRBJ2-3	CASSFGAASTDTQYF	TGTGCCAGCAGCTTTGGGGCGGCTAGCACAGATACGCAGTATTTT
few	TRBV28	NA	TRBJ2-7	CASRLTGYEQYF	TGTGCCAGCAGACTTACAGGATACGAGCAGTACTTC
NA	TRBV15	NA	TRBJ2-7	CATSTGQGSYEQYF	TGTGCCACCAGCACTGGTCAGGGTTCCTACGAGCAGTACTTC
once	TRBV7-2	NA	TRBJ2-3	CASSLFGGPSTDTQYF	TGTGCCAGCAGCTTATTCGGGGGGCCTAGCACAGATACGCAGTATTTT
NA	TRBV15	TRBD1	TRBJ1-1	CATSRHLTGAPTDEAFF	TGTGCCACCAGCAGACACCTGACAGGGGCTCCTACCGATGAAGCTTTCTTT
NA	TRBV6-5	NA	TRBJ1-1	CASSYTRNTEAFF	TGTGCCAGCAGTTACACGCGGAACACTGAAGCTTTCTTT
few	TRBV5-3	NA	TRBJ2-7	CARNGGDFYEQYF	TGTGCCAGAAACGGCGGGGACTTCTACGAGCAGTACTTC
NA	TRBV7-6	TRBD2	TRBJ2-5	CASSLETSGAQETQYF	TGTGCCAGCAGCTTAGAGACTAGCGGAGCCCAAGAGACCCAGTACTTC
NA	TRBV29-1	TRBD1	TRBJ1-2	CSVVAGGNRYTF	TGCAGCGTTGTCGCAGGGGGTAATCGCTACACCTTC
NA	TRBV4-3	NA	TRBJ1-2	CASSPFPGVTGYTF	TGCGCCAGCAGCCCCTTTCCTGGAGTGACTGGCTACACCTTC
NA	TRBV7-9	NA	TRBJ1-5	CASSFEGSNQPQHF	TGTGCCAGCAGCTTTGAGGGAAGCAATCAGCCCCAGCATTTT
NA	TRBV2	NA	TRBJ2-7	CASSERGYEQYF	TGTGCCAGCAGTGAAAGGGGCTACGAGCAGTACTTC
few	TRBV7-9	NA	TRBJ2-1	CASSLRVSHNEQFF	TGTGCCAGCAGCTTACGAGTTAGTCACAATGAGCAGTTCTTC
NA	TRBV27	NA	TRBJ2-1	CASSSPDYLNEQFF	TGTGCCAGCAGTTCCCCGGACTATCTAAATGAGCAGTTCTTC
once	TRBV18	NA	TRBJ2-2	CASSPQTSNTGELFF	TGTGCCAGCTCACCACAAACATCGAACACCGGGGAGCTGTTTTTT
NA	TRBV7-2	NA	TRBJ2-3	CASSSLATPSTDTQYF	TGTGCCAGCAGCTCCCTAGCCACCCCTAGCACAGATACGCAGTATTTT
NA	TRBV13	TRBD1	TRBJ2-1	CASRGQGASYNEQFF	TGTGCCAGCAGGGGACAGGGGGCTTCCTACAATGAGCAGTTCTTC
few	TRBV6-1	NA	TRBJ2-7	CASINREYEQYF	TGTGCCAGCATCAACCGGGAATACGAGCAGTACTTC
once	TRBV7-8	TRBD2	TRBJ2-7	CASSSGSGVSSYEQYF	TGTGCCAGCAGCTCGGGGAGCGGGGTTAGCTCCTACGAGCAGTACTTC
few	TRBV5-8	TRBD2	TRBJ2-1	CASSSGTSVVNEQFF	TGTGCCAGCAGCTCCGGGACTAGCGTCGTGAATGAGCAGTTCTTC
NA	TRBV25-1	NA	TRBJ2-1	CASSRLNSYNEQFF	TGTGCCAGCAGTCGACTAAACTCCTACAATGAGCAGTTCTTC
NA	TRBV27	TRBD2	TRBJ2-2	CASSFLLAGDSGELFF	TGTGCCAGCAGTTTCTTACTAGCGGGGGACTCCGGGGAGCTGTTTTTT
NA	TRBV5-6	NA	TRBJ2-3	CASSGGRFGPTDTQYF	TGTGCCAGCAGCGGAGGGAGGTTCGGCCCCACAGATACGCAGTATTTT
NA	TRBV10-3	NA	TRBJ1-1	CAISDPTVNTEAFF	TGTGCCATCAGTGACCCGACAGTGAACACTGAAGCTTTCTTT
NA	TRBV6-5	NA	TRBJ1-5	CASSYSGGRDQPQHF	TGTGCCAGCAGTTACTCGGGTGGCAGGGATCAGCCCCAGCATTTT
NA	TRBV28	NA	TRBJ2-1	CASGTPTSNEQFF	TGTGCCAGCGGCACCCCCACGTCGAATGAGCAGTTCTTC
NA	TRBV5-1	NA	TRBJ2-7	CASGGNLREQYF	TGCGCCAGCGGGGGCAACCTCCGGGAGCAGTACTTC
NA	TRBV18	NA	TRBJ1-4	CASSPQGANEKLFF	TGTGCCAGCTCACCACAGGGGGCTAATGAAAAACTGTTTTTT
NA	TRBV7-6	TRBD2	TRBJ2-7	CASSLVERGEVRHF	TGTGCCAGCAGCTTAGTCGAGCGGGGTGAGGTGCGTCACTTC
NA	TRBV7-9	NA	TRBJ2-3	CASSLRAGIGDTQYF	TGTGCCAGCAGCTTACGGGCGGGTATTGGAGATACGCAGTATTTT
few	TRBV10-3	NA	TRBJ1-6	CATKPGYREDSPLHF	TGTGCCACCAAGCCGGGATACAGGGAAGATTCACCCCTCCACTTT
NA	TRBV2	TRBD2	TRBJ2-2	CASSDEFPGGTGELFF	TGTGCCAGCAGTGATGAATTCCCGGGGGGCACCGGGGAGCTGTTTTTT
NA	TRBV27	TRBD2	TRBJ2-7	CASSLWVSGRSYEQYF	TGTGCCAGCAGTTTATGGGTTAGCGGGAGGTCATACGAGCAGTACTTC
once	TRBV5-1	TRBD1	TRBJ2-6	CASSLQGANGANVLTF	TGCGCCAGCAGCTTGCAGGGGGCAAATGGGGCCAACGTCCTGACTTTC
NA	TRBV18	NA	TRBJ1-2	CASSPKGDGYTF	TGTGCCAGCTCACCCAAAGGAGATGGCTACACCTTC
NA	TRBV19	NA	TRBJ2-3	CASSRSPSTDTQYF	TGTGCCAGTAGTCGGTCTCCTAGCACAGATACGCAGTATTTT